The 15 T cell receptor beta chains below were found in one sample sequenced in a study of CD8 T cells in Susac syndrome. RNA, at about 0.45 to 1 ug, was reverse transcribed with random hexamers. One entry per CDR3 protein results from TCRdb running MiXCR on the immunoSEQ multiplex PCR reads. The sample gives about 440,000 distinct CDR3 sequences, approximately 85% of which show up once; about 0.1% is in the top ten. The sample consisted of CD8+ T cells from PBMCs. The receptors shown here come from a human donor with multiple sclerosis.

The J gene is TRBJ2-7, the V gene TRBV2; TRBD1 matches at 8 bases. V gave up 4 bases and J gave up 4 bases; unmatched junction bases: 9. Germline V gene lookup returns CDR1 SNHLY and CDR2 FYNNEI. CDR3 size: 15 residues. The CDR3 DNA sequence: TGTGCCAGCAGTGCGAAAGGGACAGGTTTATACGAGCAGTACTTC. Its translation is CASSAKGTGLYEQYF.

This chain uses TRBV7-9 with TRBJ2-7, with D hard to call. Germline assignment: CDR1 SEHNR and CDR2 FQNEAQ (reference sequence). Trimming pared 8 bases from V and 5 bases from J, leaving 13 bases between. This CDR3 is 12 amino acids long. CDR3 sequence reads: CASATEENEQYF. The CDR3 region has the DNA TGTGCCAGCGCAACCGAAGAAAACGAGCAGTACTTC. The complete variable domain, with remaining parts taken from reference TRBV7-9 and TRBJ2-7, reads DTGVSQNPRHKITKRGQNVTFRCDPISEHNRLYWYRQTLGQGPEFLTYFQNEAQLEKSRLLSDRFSAERPKGSFSTLEIQRTEQGDSAMYLCASATEENEQYFGPGTRLTVT.

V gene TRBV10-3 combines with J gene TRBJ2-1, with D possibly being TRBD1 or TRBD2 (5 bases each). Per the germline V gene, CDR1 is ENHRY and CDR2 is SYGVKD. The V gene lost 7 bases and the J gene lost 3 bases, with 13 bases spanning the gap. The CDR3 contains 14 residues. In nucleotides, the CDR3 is TGTGCCATCACTGATTGGGACCTCTACAATGAGCAGTTCTTC. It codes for CAITDWDLYNEQFF.

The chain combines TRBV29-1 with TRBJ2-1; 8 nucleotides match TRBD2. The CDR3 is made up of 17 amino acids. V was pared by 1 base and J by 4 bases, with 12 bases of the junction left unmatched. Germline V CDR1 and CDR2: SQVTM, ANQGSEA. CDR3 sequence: CSVEGYGVAGTYNEQFF. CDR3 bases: TGCAGCGTTGAAGGTTATGGGGTAGCGGGAACTTACAATGAGCAGTTCTTC.

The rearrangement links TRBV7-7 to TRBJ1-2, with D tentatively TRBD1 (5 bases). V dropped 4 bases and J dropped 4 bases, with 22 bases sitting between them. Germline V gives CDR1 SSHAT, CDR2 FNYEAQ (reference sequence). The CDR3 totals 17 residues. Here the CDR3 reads CASSYGHECRKTYGYTF. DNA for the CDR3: TGTGCCAGCAGCTATGGACATGAGTGCCGAAAGACCTATGGCTACACCTTC.

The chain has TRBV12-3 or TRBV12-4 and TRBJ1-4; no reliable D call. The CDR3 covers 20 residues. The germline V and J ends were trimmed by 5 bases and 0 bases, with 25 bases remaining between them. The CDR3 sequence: CASSHPDNPVETATNEKLFF. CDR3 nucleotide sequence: TGTGCCAGCAGTCACCCAGACAACCCAGTAGAGACCGCAACTAATGAAAAACTGTTTTTT.

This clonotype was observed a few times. CDR3 nucleotides: TGTGCCAGCAGTTACTTCGCGGGGGTGGATCAGCCCCAGCATTTT. Residues: CASSYFAGVDQPQHF. The chain combines TRBV6-5 with TRBJ1-5, with D possibly TRBD1 on 5 matching bases. The ends were cut back, 1 base at V and 5 bases at J, with 12 bases in the middle. The germline CDR1 and CDR2 sequences are MNHEY and SVGAGI. The CDR3 loop spans 15 amino acids.

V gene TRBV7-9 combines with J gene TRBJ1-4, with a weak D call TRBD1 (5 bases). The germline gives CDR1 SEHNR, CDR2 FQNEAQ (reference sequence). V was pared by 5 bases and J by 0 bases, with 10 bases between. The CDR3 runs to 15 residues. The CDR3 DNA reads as TGTGCCAGCAGCCGGGGGGTGGCAACTAATGAAAAACTGTTTTTT. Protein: CASSRGVATNEKLFF.

The CDR3 loop reads CASSLGGTGVGNTIYF. The CDR3 DNA follows: TGTGCCAGCAGCTTAGGAGGGACAGGGGTTGGAAACACCATATATTTT. The chain is built from TRBV7-8 and TRBJ1-3; 10 bases line up with TRBD1. Trimming at V came to 1 base and at J to 3 bases, leaving 3 bases not matched to a gene. The length of the CDR3 is 16 residues. The germline gives CDR1 SGHVS, CDR2 FQNEAQ.

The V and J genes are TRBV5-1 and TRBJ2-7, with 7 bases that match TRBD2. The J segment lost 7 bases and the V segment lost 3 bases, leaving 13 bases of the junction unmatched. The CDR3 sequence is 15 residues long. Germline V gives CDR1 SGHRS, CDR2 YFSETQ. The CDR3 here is CASSSTSVLYSEQYF. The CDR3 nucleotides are TGCGCCAGCAGCTCAACTAGCGTACTTTATTCTGAGCAGTACTTC.

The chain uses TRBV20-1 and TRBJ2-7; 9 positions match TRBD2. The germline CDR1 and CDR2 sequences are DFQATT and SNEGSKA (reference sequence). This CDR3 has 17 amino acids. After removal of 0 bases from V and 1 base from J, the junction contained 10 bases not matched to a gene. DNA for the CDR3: TGCAGTGCTAGAGAGGGGGCGCGGGGGGGCCTATCCTACGAGCAGTACTTC. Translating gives CSAREGARGGLSYEQYF.

In DNA, the CDR3 is TGTGCCAGCAGCGTACCCTCCCGGGGGGACTATGGCTACACCTTC. Protein: CASSVPSRGDYGYTF. The gene calls are TRBV9 and TRBJ1-2; D perhaps matches TRBD1 (5 bases). This CDR3 has 15 residues. Between the trimmed V and J ends, which lost 1 base and 3 bases, there was a span of 13 bases. The germline CDR1 and CDR2 sequences are SGDLS and YYNGEE.

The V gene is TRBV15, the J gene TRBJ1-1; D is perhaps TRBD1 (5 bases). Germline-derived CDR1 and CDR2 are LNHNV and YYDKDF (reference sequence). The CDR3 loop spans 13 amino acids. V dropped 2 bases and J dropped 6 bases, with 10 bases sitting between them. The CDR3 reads CATSRTTGPEAFF. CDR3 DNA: TGTGCCACCAGCAGAACCACAGGACCTGAAGCTTTCTTT.

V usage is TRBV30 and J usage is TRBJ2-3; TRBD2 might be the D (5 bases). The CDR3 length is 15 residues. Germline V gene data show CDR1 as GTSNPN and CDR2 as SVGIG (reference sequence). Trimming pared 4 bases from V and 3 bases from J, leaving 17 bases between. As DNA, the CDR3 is TGTGCCTGGACAACCCTAGCCGTCGGGACAGATACGCAGTATTTT. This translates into CAWTTLAVGTDTQYF.

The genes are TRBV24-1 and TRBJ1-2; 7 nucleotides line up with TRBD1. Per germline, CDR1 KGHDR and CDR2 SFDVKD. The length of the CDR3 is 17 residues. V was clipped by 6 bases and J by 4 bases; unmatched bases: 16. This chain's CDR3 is CATSLPRQGVNIYGYTF. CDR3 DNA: TGTGCCACCAGTTTACCACGACAGGGCGTCAACATCTATGGCTACACCTTC.